This TCR beta chain was sequenced for a study of control samples from healthy donors and cancer patients. Repertoires were generated with immunoSEQ multiplex PCR, while TCRdb's copy carries only in-frame clones and drops some. Of 150,000 to 200,000 clones listed, roughly 89% are singletons. Per germline, CDR1 SGHTA and CDR2 FQGNSA. The CDR3 runs 14 residues. Trimming cost V 1 base and J 3 bases, with 9 bases left between them. The clonotype originates from a woman aged 45 to 65 in good health. Specimen: blood. This chain joins TRBV7-2 and TRBJ1-2; D is undetermined. The CDR3 protein is CASSLGNRDYGYTF. CDR3 nucleotide sequence: TGTGCCAGCAGCTTAGGTAACAGAGACTATGGCTACACCTTC. Based on the CDR3 plus reference TRBV7-2 and TRBJ1-2, the full variable domain is GAGVSQSPSNKVTEKGKDVELRCDPISGHTALYWYRQSLGQGLEFLIYFQGNSAPDKSGLPSDRFSAERTGGSVSTLTIQRTQQEDSAVYLCASSLGNRDYGYTFGSGTRLTVV.